This TCR beta chain was retrieved from a study of T-cell reconstitution after alpha-beta-depleted transplantation in children. Broader study findings: Several patients had high TCRbeta diversity at day 60; it came from surviving recipient T cells and thymic progenitors. Newly produced T cells mostly provided counts and TCRbeta diversity after one year, as hyperexpanded clones declined. After transplant, at about two months, alpha-beta T cells were reportedly derived from several hundred expanded graft clones.

Regarding this clonotype: Its antigen is as yet unknown.

Unique molecular identifiers were used in preparing the TCRbeta library. TCRdb independently ran MiXCR on the PCR reads; one entry per CDR3 protein. The sample records over 400,000 distinct CDR3 sequences, roughly 43% being singletons. The germline V gene has CDR1 PRHDT and CDR2 FYEKMQ (reference sequence). The CDR3 totals 14 residues. V lost 4 bases to trimming and J lost 3 bases; unmatched junction nucleotides: 5. Here the sequenced sample was PBMCs, taken before TCRalphabeta/CD19-depleted stem cell transplant. The rearrangement links TRBV13 to TRBJ2-5, with 7 bases aligning to TRBD1. This receptor was taken from a girl aged 2-9 years with aplastic anemia, due to receive a stem cell transplant. CDR3 nucleotides: TGTGCCAGCAGCTGGCCCGGGACAGAAGAGACCCAGTACTTC. Translated: CASSWPGTEETQYF.